Below are 2 T cell receptor beta chains sequenced from a single sample in a study of OX40 agonist ivuxolimab in advanced cancers. TCRdb's copy holds only in-frame clones and misses some; the assay was immunoSEQ multiplex PCR. The sample carries some 77,000 clones, approximately 94% recorded once. The input for sequencing was CD4+ or CD8+ T cells sorted from blood, taken in a trial of the OX40 agonist ivuxolimab. All receptors come from an adult with an advanced solid tumor such as melanoma, head and neck, liver or kidney cancer.

Only one count was recorded for this clone. The rearrangement links TRBV28 to TRBJ2-1; 7 bases map to TRBD2. The length of the CDR3 is 17 residues. Trimming took 8 bases from V and 2 from J; bases not matched to a gene: 15. The germline gives CDR1 MDHEN, CDR2 SYDVKM. The CDR3 loop reads CASPASGGSWTYNEQFF. The CDR3 coding sequence is TGTGCCAGCCCAGCCTCCGGCGGGAGTTGGACCTACAATGAGCAGTTCTTC.

CDR3 residues: CASSSTGAGYEQYF. In DNA, the CDR3 is TGCGCCAGCAGCTCGACGGGGGCCGGGTACGAGCAGTACTTC. V is TRBV5-1 and J is TRBJ2-7; D might be TRBD1 or TRBD2, each matching 6 bases. The V end lost 3 bases, the J end lost 4 bases, and 14 bases lay between the germline ends. CDR1 and CDR2 from the germline V gene are SGHRS and YFSETQ. The CDR3 extends over 14 amino acids.